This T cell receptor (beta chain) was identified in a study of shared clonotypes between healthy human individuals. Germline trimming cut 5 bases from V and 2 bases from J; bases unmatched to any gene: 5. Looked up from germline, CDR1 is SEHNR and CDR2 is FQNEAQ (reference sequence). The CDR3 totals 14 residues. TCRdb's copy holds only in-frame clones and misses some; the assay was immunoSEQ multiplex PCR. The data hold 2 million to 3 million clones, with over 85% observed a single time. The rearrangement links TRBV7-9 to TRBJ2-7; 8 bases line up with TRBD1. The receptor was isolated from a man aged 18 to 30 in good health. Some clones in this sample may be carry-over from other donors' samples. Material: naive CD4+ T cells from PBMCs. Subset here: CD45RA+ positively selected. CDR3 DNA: TGTGCCAGCAGCCTGCAGACAGGGGCCTACGAGCAGTACTTC. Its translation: CASSLQTGAYEQYF.